Shown below are 19 T cell receptor beta chains from a single sample sequenced in a study of graft-versus-host responses after intestinal transplantation. TCRdb keeps only in-frame clones here, not all; method: immunoSEQ multiplex PCR. The sample includes some 120,000 clones, 85% to 95% seen only once; the top ten take approximately 0.25%. Which antigens these TCRs recognize remains unknown. The sequencing here drew on unstimulated CD4+ T cells sorted from spleen or lymph node cells, taken before transplant. These receptors originate from a human donor who was the organ donor for an intestinal transplant.

The chain uses TRBV28 and TRBJ1-1, with D uncertain. This CDR3 has 10 amino acids. V lost 10 bases, J lost 4 bases, and 7 bases lay in between. Germline V CDR1 and CDR2: MDHEN, SYDVKM. CDR3 sequence: CATSVTEAFF. The CDR3 region has the DNA TGTGCCACCAGCGTCACTGAAGCTTTCTTT.

This chain connects TRBV15 to TRBJ2-6, with unresolved D. V was clipped by 6 bases and J by 2 bases, with 14 bases between them. CDR3 length equals 16 residues. Germline V gene lookup returns CDR1 LNHNV and CDR2 YYDKDF (reference sequence). For the CDR3, the DNA is TGTGCCACCAGGTCGATTACTGGTCCTGGGGCCAACGTCCTGACTTTC. Protein sequence: CATRSITGPGANVLTF.

This chain links TRBV7-2 with TRBJ2-7; tentative D call: TRBD2 (7 bases). V shed 5 bases and J shed 5 bases, with 19 bases lying between them. The germline V gene has CDR1 SGHTA and CDR2 FQGNSA. This CDR3 comprises 15 residues. In nucleotides, the CDR3 is TGTGCCAGCAGCCCGAGGGGGGGGAGGTACGACGAGCAGTACTTC. Its translation is CASSPRGGRYDEQYF.

The chain is built from TRBV5-4 and TRBJ1-2; the D gene is possibly TRBD1 (6 bases). The CDR3 length is 14 residues. Per the germline V gene, CDR1 is SGHNT and CDR2 is YYREEE (reference sequence). Trimming took 5 bases from V and 2 from J, leaving 13 bases between them. The DNA for the CDR3 is TGTGCCAGCAGATCGGGACATTCGAACTATGGCTACACCTTC. It translates to CASRSGHSNYGYTF.

The CDR3 region is CASSRQREETQYF. For the CDR3, the DNA is TGTGCCAGCAGTAGACAGAGAGAAGAGACCCAGTACTTC. V is TRBV6-1 and J is TRBJ2-5; tentatively, D is TRBD1 (5 bases). Deletions cut 5 bases from V and 3 bases from J, with 10 bases between. This CDR3 region has 13 residues. CDR1 and CDR2 from the germline V gene are MNHNS and SASEGT.

V and J are TRBV6-5 and TRBJ1-5; the D is unclear. Trimming took 2 bases from V and 5 from J, leaving 13 bases between them. The germline V gene encodes CDR1 MNHEY and CDR2 SVGAGI. CDR3 length equals 15 residues. In DNA form, the CDR3 reads TGTGCCAGCAGTTACCCCCCCTGCGGGGATCAGCCCCAGCATTTT. Translated: CASSYPPCGDQPQHF.

This chain joins TRBV7-9 and TRBJ1-2; D ambiguous. The V gene lost 2 bases and the J gene lost 3 bases, with 7 bases spanning the gap. Germline V gives CDR1 SEHNR, CDR2 FQNEAQ (reference sequence). The length of the CDR3 is 13 residues. The CDR3 DNA follows: TGTGCCAGCAGCTTACGGGTCGACTATGGCTACACCTTC. Translating it yields CASSLRVDYGYTF.

This chain uses TRBV5-5 with TRBJ1-1, with D perhaps TRBD1 (5 bases). Germline V gene lookup returns CDR1 SGHKS and CDR2 YYEKEE (reference sequence). This CDR3 has 15 amino acids. V lost 4 bases and J lost 0, with 13 bases in between. The CDR3, as DNA: TGTGCCAGCAGCAGGGGACCCGGAATGAACACTGAAGCTTTCTTT. Translated: CASSRGPGMNTEAFF.

This clone was found once. V gene TRBV18 combines with J gene TRBJ1-2; the match to TRBD1 covers 10 bases. Germline V CDR1 and CDR2: KGHSH, LQKENI. This CDR3 region has 15 residues. The J segment lost 0 bases and the V segment lost 6 bases, leaving 4 bases of the junction unmatched. This CDR3 is CASSAGQGANYGYTF. CDR3 bases: TGTGCCAGCTCGGCCGGACAGGGGGCTAACTATGGCTACACCTTC.

This rearrangement joins TRBV5-1 to TRBJ2-1, with D hard to call. Per the germline V gene, CDR1 is SGHRS and CDR2 is YFSETQ. CDR3 length: 11 residues. The V and J ends lost 1 base and 10 bases respectively, with 6 bases between them. The DNA of the CDR3 is TGCGCCAGCAGCTTGCAGTACGAGCAGTTCTTC. Protein sequence: CASSLQYEQFF.

The chain joins TRBV30 to TRBJ1-1; D is ambiguous. The CDR3 spans 15 residues. Germline V gene sequence: CDR1 GTSNPN, CDR2 SVGIG (reference sequence). Trimming removed 2 bases at V and 11 bases at J, with 24 bases between. As DNA, the CDR3 is TGTGCCTGGAGTCGCGACATTGCCCAACTATCAGATGCTTTCTTT. It yields the protein CAWSRDIAQLSDAFF.

The CDR3 is CSGGWANEQFF. The CDR3 coding sequence is TGCAGTGGAGGATGGGCCAATGAGCAGTTCTTC. The V and J genes are TRBV20-1 and TRBJ2-1, with D hard to call. The CDR3 length is 11 residues. Looked up from germline, CDR1 is DFQATT and CDR2 is SNEGSKA (reference sequence). V was pared by 7 bases and J by 6 bases, with 10 bases between.

This chain connects TRBV29-1 to TRBJ2-7, with a possible D match to TRBD2 (6 bases). Per the germline V gene, CDR1 is SQVTM and CDR2 is ANQGSEA. The V end was cut by 6 bases, the J end by 0 bases, with 27 bases between. The CDR3 is 18 residues long. CDR3 protein: CSVSPGLTSGLDSYEQYF. CDR3 DNA: TGCAGCGTCTCACCCGGGCTCACAAGCGGGTTAGACTCCTACGAGCAGTACTTC.

The rearrangement links TRBV11-2 to TRBJ2-3, with 8 positions matching TRBD2. This CDR3 comprises 16 residues. Looked up from germline, CDR1 is SGHAT and CDR2 is FQNNGV. The V gene end was trimmed by 4 bases and the J gene end by 4 bases; junction bases not matched to a gene: 10. This CDR3 is CASSSGLVLTPDTQYF. Written as DNA, the CDR3 is TGTGCCAGCAGCTCGGGACTAGTTCTGACCCCAGATACGCAGTATTTT.

The rearrangement links TRBV30 to TRBJ2-7; 9 nucleotides agree with TRBD1. From germline, CDR1 is GTSNPN and CDR2 SVGIG (reference sequence). V trimming: 0 bases; J trimming: 8 bases; junction bases outside the gene matches: 11. The length of the CDR3 is 15 residues. The CDR3 coding sequence is TGTGCCTGGAGTGTACCCCTCGAACAGGGGGCGAAGCAGTACTTC. This sequence encodes CAWSVPLEQGAKQYF.

This chain connects TRBV9 to TRBJ1-2, with D unclear. Germline V gene lookup returns CDR1 SGDLS and CDR2 YYNGEE. The CDR3 is made up of 14 amino acids. V was shortened by 0 bases and J by 2 bases, with 8 bases between the two germline ends. DNA of the CDR3: TGTGCCAGCAGCGTAGTACCAGAGAACTATGGCTACACCTTC. This gives the protein CASSVVPENYGYTF.

This clone appeared a single time. J is TRBJ2-7 and V is TRBV11-3; the D gene is possibly TRBD1 (5 bases). V gave up 0 bases and J gave up 2 bases, with 8 bases separating them. The CDR3 has 14 residues. Germline V CDR1 and CDR2: SGHNT, YENEEA. CDR3 bases: TGTGCCAGCAGCTTAGATCCAGGGACCTACGAGCAGTACTTC. It specifies CASSLDPGTYEQYF.

The chain carries TRBV6-5 and TRBJ2-5; D unclear. This CDR3 spans 15 amino acids. The V gene's germline CDR1 is MNHEY and CDR2 SVGAGI. V shed 0 bases and J shed 5 bases, with 13 bases lying between them. The CDR3 loop reads CASSYSMPPWETQYF. The DNA for the CDR3 is TGTGCCAGCAGTTACTCGATGCCTCCCTGGGAGACCCAGTACTTC.

Written as DNA, the CDR3 is TGTGCCAGCAGTGAGGAGCGGGAGATAGATACGCAGTATTTT. It translates to CASSEEREIDTQYF. J is TRBJ2-3 and V is TRBV2; TRBD2 agrees at 8 bases. The germline V gene has CDR1 SNHLY and CDR2 FYNNEI. Trimming at V came to 3 bases and at J to 5 bases, leaving 4 bases not matched to a gene. The CDR3 contains 14 residues.